Listed here are 27 T cell receptor beta chains from one sample, sequenced in a study of OX40 agonist ivuxolimab in advanced cancers. The method was immunoSEQ multiplex PCR; TCRdb's version includes in-frame clones alone and lacks a portion of them. The sample holds fewer than 15,000 clones; about 85% are singletons and the top ten take around a third. The specimen comprised CD4+ or CD8+ T cells sorted from blood, sampled in a trial of the OX40 agonist ivuxolimab. Receptor source: an adult with an advanced solid tumor such as melanoma, head and neck, liver or kidney cancer.

This chain uses TRBV7-2 with TRBJ1-1; TRBD1 matches 7 bases. CDR1 SGHTA and CDR2 FQGNSA come from the germline V gene. After removal of 2 bases from V and 5 bases from J, the junction contained 17 bases not matched to a gene. The CDR3 extends over 18 amino acids. In DNA, the CDR3 is TGTGCCAGCAGCTTAACACCCTTGGTAGCGACAGGGCTAACTGAAGCTTTCTTT. Protein sequence: CASSLTPLVATGLTEAFF. Using reference TRBV7-2 and TRBJ1-1 for the parts outside the CDR3, the full variable domain is GAGVSQSPSNKVTEKGKDVELRCDPISGHTALYWYRQSLGQGLEFLIYFQGNSAPDKSGLPSDRFSAERTGGSVSTLTIQRTQQEDSAVYLCASSLTPLVATGLTEAFFGQGTRLTVV.

V usage is TRBV5-1 and J usage is TRBJ1-2; D is uncertain. The CDR3 is 11 residues long. Trimming removed 4 bases from V and 7 bases from J, with 8 bases in between. Germline lookup yields CDR1 SGHRS and CDR2 YFSETQ. The DNA of the CDR3 is TGCGCCAGCAGCGTTTCGGGTGGCTACACCTTC. The encoded protein is CASSVSGGYTF.

This clone appeared a few times. The genes are TRBV9 and TRBJ1-5; D gene uncertain. From germline, CDR1 is SGDLS and CDR2 YYNGEE. Trimming stripped 0 bases from V and 0 bases from J, with 4 bases between. This CDR3 has 14 amino acids. Here the CDR3 reads CASSVGGSNQPQHF. The CDR3, as DNA: TGTGCCAGCAGCGTAGGCGGTAGCAATCAGCCCCAGCATTTT.

This chain uses TRBV14 with TRBJ1-2; no reliable D call. The CDR3 covers 11 residues. Germline CDR1 and CDR2: SGHDN and FVKESK. Trimming left V 0 bases short and J 11 bases short, with 7 bases between. CDR3 residues: CASSQDRTYTF. CDR3 coding DNA: TGTGCCAGCAGCCAAGATAGGACGTACACCTTC.

This clone is large in the sample. The chain joins TRBV9 to TRBJ2-3; D possibly matches TRBD1 or TRBD2 (6 bases each). CDR1 and CDR2 from the germline V gene are SGDLS and YYNGEE. CDR3 length equals 18 residues. V dropped 1 base and J dropped 3 bases, with 21 bases sitting between them. In DNA form, the CDR3 reads TGTGCCAGCAGCGTAAGGGGGGTGCAGGGGTATGGGACAGATACGCAGTATTTT. This sequence encodes CASSVRGVQGYGTDTQYF.

This clone is a singleton in its sample. V gene TRBV6-5 combines with J gene TRBJ2-1; maybe TRBD2 (6 bases). The CDR3 spans 15 residues. Trimming removed 4 bases at V and 0 bases at J, with 10 bases between. CDR1 and CDR2 (germline): MNHEY, SVGAGI. In DNA, the CDR3 is TGTGCCAGCAGTTGGGGGGTAGGCTCCTACAATGAGCAGTTCTTC. Its translation is CASSWGVGSYNEQFF.

This clone was picked up one time. Here the CDR3 reads CASSLTNSYEQYF. The CDR3 DNA reads as TGTGCCAGCAGTTTAACCAACTCCTACGAGCAGTACTTC. The chain is built from TRBV28 and TRBJ2-7; no clear D. V was cut by 2 bases and J by 0 bases, with 5 bases left in between. The germline CDR1 and CDR2 sequences are MDHEN and SYDVKM. The CDR3 has 13 amino acids.

This clone is deemed medium-sized. This chain joins TRBV6-6 and TRBJ1-1; no clear D gene. Germline loops: CDR1 MNHNY, CDR2 SVGAGI (reference sequence). V gave up 2 bases and J gave up 5 bases, with 9 bases separating them. This CDR3 has 13 residues. CDR3 sequence (DNA): TGTGCCAGCAGTTACGTAGGTCGAACTGAAGCTTTCTTT. Translating gives CASSYVGRTEAFF.

The rearrangement uses TRBV19 and TRBJ2-7; TRBD1 aligns across 7 bases. The germline CDR1 and CDR2 sequences are LNHDA and SQIVND (reference sequence). Trimming at V came to 2 bases and at J to 3 bases, leaving 4 bases not matched to a gene. This CDR3 contains 14 residues. The CDR3 nucleotides read TGTGCCAGTAGTATACTAGGGGGCAACTACGAGCAGTACTTC. As protein: CASSILGGNYEQYF.

The V and J genes are TRBV15 and TRBJ2-1; D ambiguous. Germline V CDR1 and CDR2: LNHNV, YYDKDF (reference sequence). The CDR3 loop spans 11 amino acids. V lost 4 bases and J 9 bases, leaving 7 bases between the germline ends. CDR3 protein: CATSKAFEQFF. DNA of the CDR3: TGTGCCACCAGCAAGGCTTTTGAGCAGTTCTTC.

This rearrangement joins TRBV7-9 to TRBJ2-7; D is unresolved. V shed 2 bases and J shed 2 bases, with 4 bases lying between them. The CDR3 spans 12 residues. Per germline, CDR1 SEHNR and CDR2 FQNEAQ (reference sequence). CDR3 in DNA: TGTGCCAGCAGCTTAATTGCCTACGAGCAGTACTTC. As protein: CASSLIAYEQYF.

V gene TRBV9 combines with J gene TRBJ2-2; maybe TRBD1 (6 bases). V dropped 0 bases and J dropped 5 bases, with 11 bases sitting between them. Germline CDR1 SGDLS, CDR2 YYNGEE. The CDR3 totals 15 residues. The CDR3 bases are TGTGCCAGCAGCGTAGGTCAGGGGCCGACCGGGGAGCTGTTTTTT. It specifies CASSVGQGPTGELFF.

V usage is TRBV11-2 and J usage is TRBJ2-1; D is unclear. V shed 5 bases and J shed 0 bases, with 11 bases lying between them. Germline CDR1 SGHAT, CDR2 FQNNGV. CDR3 length: 15 amino acids. The CDR3 DNA reads as TGTGCCAGCAGCGACTCCCCAGGCTCCTACAATGAGCAGTTCTTC. It is translated as CASSDSPGSYNEQFF.

The V gene is TRBV7-6, the J gene TRBJ1-4; D is possibly TRBD1 (6 bases). Germline V gene lookup returns CDR1 SGHVS and CDR2 FNYEAQ. The CDR3 contains 16 residues. With 1 base removed from V and 5 bases from J, the gap between germline ends came to 14 bases. For the CDR3, the DNA is TGTGCCAGCAGCTTAGGGGTACGGGGGGCGAATGAAAAACTGTTTTTT. Protein: CASSLGVRGANEKLFF.

Notes on this clone: A much larger clonotype is one base distant, so this may be a read error. V is TRBV27 and J is TRBJ1-2; D is uncertain. Germline CDR1 reads MNHEY; CDR2 reads SMNVEV (reference sequence). V was trimmed by 7 bases and J by 10 bases, leaving 22 bases between them. The CDR3 spans 14 residues. CDR3 bases: TGTGCCAGCAATTTTCGGCCTACCATCGATGTCTACACCTTC. Translated, it gives CASNFRPTIDVYTF.

The chain carries TRBV5-1 and TRBJ2-3; D may be TRBD2 (6 bases). There are 14 residues in the CDR3. V lost 4 bases and J 1 base, leaving 10 bases between the germline ends. The germline V gene encodes CDR1 SGHRS and CDR2 YFSETQ. In nucleotides, the CDR3 is TGCGCCAGCAGCCTCGCTAGCGGCACAGATACGCAGTATTTT. Residues: CASSLASGTDTQYF. Together with reference TRBV5-1 and TRBJ2-3, the CDR3 gives the full variable domain: KAGVTQTPRYLIKTRGQQVTLSCSPISGHRSVSWYQQTPGQGLQFLFEYFSETQRNKGNFPGRFSGRQFSNSRSEMNVSTLELGDSALYLCASSLASGTDTQYFGPGTRLTVL.

V usage is TRBV11-2 and J usage is TRBJ2-4; D is perhaps TRBD2 (5 bases). Trimming pared 1 base from V and 4 bases from J, leaving 14 bases between. Germline V lookup: CDR1 SGHAT, CDR2 FQNNGV. The CDR3 extends over 16 amino acids. CDR3 protein: CASSLGWASPKNIQYF. For the CDR3, the DNA is TGTGCCAGCAGCTTAGGCTGGGCTAGCCCTAAAAACATTCAGTACTTC.

The J gene is TRBJ1-2, the V gene TRBV10-3; tentative D call: TRBD1 (6 bases). Looked up from germline, CDR1 is ENHRY and CDR2 is SYGVKD. The ends were cut back, 2 bases at V and 4 bases at J, with 11 bases in the middle. The CDR3 is 14 residues long. CDR3 bases: TGTGCCATCAGTGAGCAATTGACAGGCTATGGCTACACCTTC. It is translated as CAISEQLTGYGYTF.

This clone was seen a single time. The J gene is TRBJ2-7, the V gene TRBV9, with TRBD2 identical over 12 bases. The CDR3 consists of 14 residues. The germline CDR1 and CDR2 sequences are SGDLS and YYNGEE. V lost 3 bases to trimming and J lost 4 bases; unmatched junction nucleotides: 2. The chain's CDR3 is CASSDGLAGYEQYF. CDR3 DNA: TGTGCCAGCAGCGACGGACTAGCGGGGTACGAGCAGTACTTC.

This chain links TRBV7-9 with TRBJ2-5; 8 bases align to TRBD2. Germline V gene data show CDR1 as SEHNR and CDR2 as FQNEAQ (reference sequence). V gave up 8 bases and J gave up 1 base; unmatched junction bases: 12. The CDR3 totals 16 residues. The CDR3 coding sequence is TGTGCCAGCGCTAAAGCCCCGGGAGGGGCCCAAGAGACCCAGTACTTC. Protein product: CASAKAPGGAQETQYF. The full variable domain, with the rest looked up from reference TRBV7-9 and TRBJ2-5, is DTGVSQNPRHKITKRGQNVTFRCDPISEHNRLYWYRQTLGQGPEFLTYFQNEAQLEKSRLLSDRFSAERPKGSFSTLEIQRTEQGDSAMYLCASAKAPGGAQETQYFGPGTRLLVL.

This clone has a single count. This chain connects TRBV6-5 to TRBJ2-7; TRBD2 is a possible D gene (5 bases). The CDR3 sequence is 14 residues long. Germline V gene lookup returns CDR1 MNHEY and CDR2 SVGAGI. V gave up 6 bases and J gave up 0 bases, with 12 bases separating them. CDR3 coding DNA: TGTGCCAGCAGGGAGGACGGATTCTCCTACGAGCAGTACTTC. Protein sequence: CASREDGFSYEQYF.

The sample holds a few counts of this clone. The chain couples TRBV9 to TRBJ2-7; D is uncertain. V was shortened by 2 bases and J by 2 bases, with 11 bases between the two germline ends. The CDR3 contains 14 residues. CDR1 SGDLS and CDR2 YYNGEE come from the germline V gene. The CDR3 DNA reads as TGTGCCAGCAGCGTTAGTATGGTGCCCTACGAGCAGTACTTC. It encodes CASSVSMVPYEQYF.

The gene calls are TRBV6-1 and TRBJ1-5; TRBD1 is a possible D gene (5 bases). There are 15 residues in the CDR3. The V end was cut by 6 bases, the J end by 0 bases, with 12 bases between. CDR1 MNHNS and CDR2 SASEGT come from the germline V gene. Here the CDR3 reads CASRTTEDSNQPQHF. The CDR3 DNA sequence: TGTGCCAGCAGGACGACAGAAGATAGCAATCAGCCCCAGCATTTT.

To note about this clone: In the same sample, other DNA sequences code for this CDR3. The rearrangement uses TRBV7-9 and TRBJ1-1; D perhaps matches TRBD1 (6 bases). This CDR3 comprises 11 residues. The germline V gene has CDR1 SEHNR and CDR2 FQNEAQ (reference sequence). The V end lost 4 bases, the J end lost 11 bases, and 11 bases lay between the germline ends. CDR3 loop: CASSSGVEAFF. The CDR3 DNA reads as TGTGCCAGCAGCTCAGGGGTGGAGGCTTTCTTT.

This clone is medium-sized. The gene calls are TRBV28 and TRBJ2-3, with TRBD2 matching over 13 bases. From germline, CDR1 is MDHEN and CDR2 SYDVKM. Losses at the gene ends were 6 bases for V and 0 bases for J; bases not matched to a gene: 6. The CDR3 is 17 residues long. The CDR3 spells CASSLGLAGTSTDTQYF. DNA of the CDR3: TGTGCCAGCAGCTTGGGACTAGCGGGAACGAGCACAGATACGCAGTATTTT.

The chain combines TRBV30 with TRBJ2-5, with 10 bases that match TRBD2. V shed 7 bases, J shed 0 bases, and the junction held 11 bases outside the gene matches. Per germline, CDR1 GTSNPN and CDR2 SVGIG (reference sequence). The CDR3 sequence is 16 residues long. CDR3 loop: CAFRGVAGGYQETQYF. CDR3 coding DNA: TGTGCCTTCAGAGGAGTAGCGGGAGGTTACCAAGAGACCCAGTACTTC.

The chain joins TRBV13 to TRBJ2-3; 7 nucleotides agree with TRBD1. The V gene's germline CDR1 is PRHDT and CDR2 FYEKMQ (reference sequence). Trimming removed 5 bases from V and 6 bases from J; junction bases left unmatched: 8. This CDR3 region has 14 residues. DNA for the CDR3: TGTGCCAGCAGCCCTAATAACAGGGGTGATACGCAGTATTTT. Its protein product is CASSPNNRGDTQYF.